This T cell receptor beta chain came from a study of long-term antiretroviral therapy in people with HIV. Study-wide findings and caveats: Blood in the study was drawn between the mid-2000s and the late 2010s, possibly under older ART regimens, which may be less effective than current ones.

Everyone in the study who had HIV was treated in the United States. In each sample, roughly 0.95-10 million cryopreserved PBMC were present before DNA extraction. A note on this clone: Antigen unknown.

immunoSEQ v3.0 was run at survey level. The assay was immunoSEQ multiplex PCR, and TCRdb's table has in-frame clones only and misses some. The table lists about 17,000 clones, roughly 91% of them singletons. The source material was unsorted PBMCs, sampled 0.3 years after starting antiretroviral therapy. This receptor was identified in a man in his 60s with HIV.

CDR3 in amino acids: CASSPPRAGLNQETQYF. The CDR3 DNA follows: TGTGCCAGCAGCCCCCCGCGGGCAGGGCTCAACCAAGAGACCCAGTACTTC. The chain uses TRBV7-9 and TRBJ2-5; either TRBD1 or TRBD2 may fit D (5 bases each). Trimming left V 5 bases short and J 0 bases short, with 19 bases between. This CDR3 has 17 residues. Germline CDR1 reads SEHNR; CDR2 reads FQNEAQ (reference sequence).